These 23 T cell receptor beta chains share one sample of origin, sequenced in a study of T-cell memory formation after mild COVID-19. MiXCR, applied by TCRdb to the 5' RACE reads, yields one record per CDR3 protein. The repertoire holds 68,000 or so distinct CDR3 sequences, with around 15% as singletons. Sequencing was carried out using PBMCs or a T cell subset sorted from them (not recorded which). These receptors were taken from an adult woman who had mild COVID-19 (a few samples of this study predate the infection). Cell type and time point are not known.

The CDR3 is CASTRWDTSTNGELFF. The CDR3 DNA is TGTGCCAGCACCAGATGGGATACTAGTACAAACGGGGAGCTGTTTTTT. The chain is built from TRBV7-9 and TRBJ2-2; perhaps TRBD2 as D (5 bases). This CDR3 spans 16 amino acids. Germline CDR1 SEHNR, CDR2 FQNEAQ (reference sequence). V lost 7 bases and J lost 7, with 22 bases in between.

This clonotype has at least ten counts. The genes are TRBV12-3 or TRBV12-4 and TRBJ2-7; the match to TRBD1 covers 9 bases. The junction had 0 bases not matched to a gene; V was cut back by 3 bases and J by 6 bases. CDR3 length: 12 amino acids. CDR3 sequence reads: CASSLTGGEQYF. In DNA, the CDR3 is TGTGCCAGCAGTTTGACAGGGGGCGAGCAGTACTTC.

This clonotype occurred a few times. The chain has TRBV7-9 and TRBJ1-2, with a tentative D call TRBD1 (5 bases). CDR1 is SEHNR, CDR2 FQNEAQ, per germline (reference sequence). This CDR3 comprises 13 residues. The ends were cut back, 2 bases at V and 4 bases at J, with 8 bases in the middle. CDR3 bases: TGTGCCAGCAGCTTACGGGACGGCTATGGCTACACCTTC. As protein: CASSLRDGYGYTF. Full variable domain (outside the CDR3, taken from reference TRBV7-9 and TRBJ1-2): DTGVSQNPRHKITKRGQNVTFRCDPISEHNRLYWYRQTLGQGPEFLTYFQNEAQLEKSRLLSDRFSAERPKGSFSTLEIQRTEQGDSAMYLCASSLRDGYGYTFGSGTRLTVV.

This chain uses TRBV5-1 with TRBJ2-7, with 7 bases that match TRBD2. The germline gives CDR1 SGHRS, CDR2 YFSETQ. Trimming took 4 bases from V and 5 from J; bases not matched to a gene: 9. The CDR3 spans 14 residues. The CDR3 sequence is CASSPLGGRDEQYF. As DNA, the CDR3 is TGCGCCAGCAGCCCGCTCGGGGGGAGAGACGAGCAGTACTTC.

This clonotype was counted a few times. The rearrangement joins TRBV28 to TRBJ2-3; D unresolved. V was shortened by 7 bases and J by 4 bases, with 18 bases between the two germline ends. Germline V gives CDR1 MDHEN, CDR2 SYDVKM. This CDR3 has 15 amino acids. Here the CDR3 DNA reads TGTGCCAGCACCAATTTTCCCCAGTACGCAGATACGCAGTATTTT. It is translated as CASTNFPQYADTQYF.

This clonotype was seen only a few times. The V and J genes are TRBV24-1 and TRBJ2-6, with unresolved D. The length of the CDR3 is 13 residues. Trimming removed 4 bases from V and 0 bases from J, with 0 bases in between. The germline V gene has CDR1 KGHDR and CDR2 SFDVKD. The DNA of the CDR3 is TGTGCCACCAGTGACTCTGGGGCCAACGTCCTGACTTTC. The encoded protein is CATSDSGANVLTF.

This clonotype was seen only a few times. The genes are TRBV5-1 and TRBJ2-4; D is possibly TRBD1 (6 bases). CDR3 length: 14 amino acids. V dropped 0 bases and J dropped 6 bases, with 10 bases sitting between them. Germline V lookup: CDR1 SGHRS, CDR2 YFSETQ. For the CDR3, the DNA is TGCGCCAGCAGCTTGGAACAGGGACCAAACATTCAGTACTTC. This codes for CASSLEQGPNIQYF.

The DNA for the CDR3 is TGTGCCAGCAGCCGGGCCCTGAACACCGGGGAGCTGTTTTTT. Translated: CASSRALNTGELFF. The chain uses TRBV7-6 and TRBJ2-2; no clear D. This CDR3 has 14 residues. The germline V gene encodes CDR1 SGHVS and CDR2 FNYEAQ. V shed 5 bases and J shed 1 base, with 8 bases lying between them.

The genes are TRBV4-1 and TRBJ2-7, with TRBD2 matching 15 bases. This CDR3 is built from 18 residues. Germline lookup yields CDR1 MGHRA and CDR2 YSYEKL. The V gene end was trimmed by 1 base and the J gene end by 1 base; junction bases not matched to a gene: 5. As DNA, the CDR3 is TGCGCCAGCAGCCAAGGGGGACTAGCGGGAGGCTTTTCCTACGAGCAGTACTTC. Residues: CASSQGGLAGGFSYEQYF.

V gene TRBV4-3 combines with J gene TRBJ2-3; 8 bases fit TRBD2. The V gene's germline CDR1 is LGHNA and CDR2 YSLEER. The junction had 3 bases not matched to a gene; V was cut back by 3 bases and J by 4 bases. This CDR3 region has 14 residues. CDR3 loop: CASSQGLVADTQYF. The DNA of the CDR3 is TGCGCCAGCAGCCAGGGACTAGTCGCAGATACGCAGTATTTT.

The rearrangement joins TRBV12-3 or TRBV12-4 to TRBJ2-7; 9 positions match TRBD1. The J segment lost 7 bases and the V segment lost 5 bases, leaving 6 bases of the junction unmatched. The length of the CDR3 is 13 residues. The CDR3 nucleotides are TGTGCCAGCAGTCCTACAGGGGGCGGAGAGCAGTACTTC. It yields the protein CASSPTGGGEQYF.

The V call is TRBV7-8, the J call TRBJ2-5; D gene unclear. The CDR3 sequence is 11 residues long. CDR1 is SGHVS and CDR2 is FQNEAQ in the germline V gene. The V end was cut by 7 bases, the J end by 5 bases, with 8 bases between. The CDR3 sequence: CASNLGETQYF. CDR3 sequence (DNA): TGTGCCAGCAACCTGGGGGAGACCCAGTACTTC.

At least ten counts were recorded for this clonotype. The V call is TRBV5-1, the J call TRBJ2-1; 13 bases map to TRBD2. Trimming removed 3 bases from V and 3 bases from J; junction bases left unmatched: 0. The CDR3 spans 15 residues. Germline V lookup: CDR1 SGHRS, CDR2 YFSETQ. DNA of the CDR3: TGCGCCAGCAGCTGGACTAGCGGGGGCTACAATGAGCAGTTCTTC. This sequence encodes CASSWTSGGYNEQFF.

The rearrangement uses TRBV4-1 and TRBJ2-7; TRBD2 aligns across 9 bases. Germline-derived CDR1 and CDR2 are MGHRA and YSYEKL. V was clipped by 4 bases and J by 2 bases; unmatched bases: 15. This CDR3 has 18 residues. The CDR3 loop reads CASSPQTLSGGQAYEQYF. In DNA form, the CDR3 reads TGCGCCAGCAGCCCCCAGACTCTAAGCGGGGGGCAAGCCTACGAGCAGTACTTC.

The chain carries TRBV7-8 and TRBJ1-4; 9 bases fit TRBD1. The V gene end was trimmed by 1 base and the J gene end by 8 bases; junction bases not matched to a gene: 8. CDR3 length equals 16 residues. The germline gives CDR1 SGHVS, CDR2 FQNEAQ. The CDR3 sequence: CASSLGTGAMGEKLFF. CDR3 sequence (DNA): TGTGCCAGCAGCTTAGGGACAGGGGCCATGGGAGAAAAACTGTTTTTT. Filled out from reference TRBV7-8 and TRBJ1-4, the complete variable domain reads GAGVSQSPRYKVAKRGQDVALRCDPISGHVSLFWYQQALGQGPEFLTYFQNEAQLDKSGLPSDRFFAERPEGSVSTLKIQRTQQEDSAVYLCASSLGTGAMGEKLFFGSGTQLSVL.

The chain is built from TRBV7-6 and TRBJ1-2, with TRBD1 matching over 7 bases. This CDR3 comprises 16 residues. The germline CDR1 and CDR2 sequences are SGHVS and FNYEAQ. Losses at the gene ends were 6 bases for V and 4 bases for J; bases not matched to a gene: 14. CDR3 DNA: TGTGCCAGCAGTTCCAGTCCGGGACAGACGATCTATGGCTACACCTTC. Its translation: CASSSSPGQTIYGYTF.

The genes are TRBV29-1 and TRBJ2-7; a possible D gene is TRBD1 (5 bases). CDR1 is SQVTM, CDR2 ANQGSEA, per germline. The V and J ends lost 4 bases and 0 bases respectively, with 13 bases between them. The CDR3 contains 14 residues. CDR3 amino acids: CSVVDQGPSYEQYF. CDR3 nucleotide sequence: TGCAGCGTTGTGGATCAGGGTCCCTCCTACGAGCAGTACTTC.

This clonotype was seen only a few times. The V and J genes are TRBV7-2 and TRBJ2-2; 8 bases are shared with TRBD1. The CDR3 sequence is 15 residues long. Germline assignment: CDR1 SGHTA and CDR2 FQGNSA. The trim removed 8 bases at V and 2 bases at J, leaving 7 bases unmatched. This CDR3 reads CASDQGALNTGELFF. As DNA, the CDR3 is TGTGCCAGCGACCAGGGGGCACTAAACACCGGGGAGCTGTTTTTT.

This clonotype has ten or more counts. The chain recombines TRBV20-1 with TRBJ2-3; 9 nucleotides line up with TRBD2. CDR3 size: 12 residues. Per germline, CDR1 DFQATT and CDR2 SNEGSKA (reference sequence). J gave up 13 bases and V 0 bases, and 5 bases lay outside the gene matches. The CDR3 nucleotides are TGCAGTGCTAGAGACCGTAGCGGGAGAGAGTATTTT. Translated, it gives CSARDRSGREYF.

The rearrangement uses TRBV7-2 and TRBJ2-7; 8 bases fit TRBD1. Looked up from germline, CDR1 is SGHTA and CDR2 is FQGNSA. With 4 bases clipped from V and 5 bases from J, the junction kept 4 bases outside the gene matches. The CDR3 sequence is 13 residues long. The CDR3 loop is CASSWTGRDEQYF. The CDR3 DNA is TGTGCCAGCAGCTGGACAGGGCGGGACGAGCAGTACTTC.

This clonotype has just a few counts. This sequence joins TRBV7-9 and TRBJ2-3, with 10 bases lining up with TRBD2. This CDR3 is 17 amino acids long. CDR1 is SEHNR and CDR2 is FQNEAQ in the germline V gene (reference sequence). The V gene end was trimmed by 1 base and the J gene end by 0 bases; junction bases not matched to a gene: 4. The CDR3 DNA follows: TGTGCCAGCAGCTTAGGGCCTAGCGGGAGAAGCACAGATACGCAGTATTTT. It encodes CASSLGPSGRSTDTQYF.

This clonotype was recorded only once. An end of the junction does not agree with germline; a read error may underlie this. The rearrangement joins TRBV7-2 to TRBJ2-1; D assignment may be TRBD1 or TRBD2 (6 bases each). This CDR3 contains 12 residues. Germline lookup yields CDR1 SGHTA and CDR2 FQGNSA. CDR3: CASSFRGDERFF. The CDR3 DNA sequence: TGTGCCAGCAGCTTTAGGGGGGATGAGCGGTTCTTC.

The sample holds a few counts of this clonotype. The genes are TRBV20-1 and TRBJ2-3, with 11 bases fitting TRBD2. This CDR3 is built from 17 residues. V gave up 6 bases and J gave up 5 bases; unmatched junction bases: 16. The germline gives CDR1 DFQATT, CDR2 SNEGSKA (reference sequence). Here the CDR3 DNA reads TGCAGTGCCAGATCCGATAGCGGGAGGGCCTCGGTAGATACGCAGTATTTT. Translating it yields CSARSDSGRASVDTQYF.